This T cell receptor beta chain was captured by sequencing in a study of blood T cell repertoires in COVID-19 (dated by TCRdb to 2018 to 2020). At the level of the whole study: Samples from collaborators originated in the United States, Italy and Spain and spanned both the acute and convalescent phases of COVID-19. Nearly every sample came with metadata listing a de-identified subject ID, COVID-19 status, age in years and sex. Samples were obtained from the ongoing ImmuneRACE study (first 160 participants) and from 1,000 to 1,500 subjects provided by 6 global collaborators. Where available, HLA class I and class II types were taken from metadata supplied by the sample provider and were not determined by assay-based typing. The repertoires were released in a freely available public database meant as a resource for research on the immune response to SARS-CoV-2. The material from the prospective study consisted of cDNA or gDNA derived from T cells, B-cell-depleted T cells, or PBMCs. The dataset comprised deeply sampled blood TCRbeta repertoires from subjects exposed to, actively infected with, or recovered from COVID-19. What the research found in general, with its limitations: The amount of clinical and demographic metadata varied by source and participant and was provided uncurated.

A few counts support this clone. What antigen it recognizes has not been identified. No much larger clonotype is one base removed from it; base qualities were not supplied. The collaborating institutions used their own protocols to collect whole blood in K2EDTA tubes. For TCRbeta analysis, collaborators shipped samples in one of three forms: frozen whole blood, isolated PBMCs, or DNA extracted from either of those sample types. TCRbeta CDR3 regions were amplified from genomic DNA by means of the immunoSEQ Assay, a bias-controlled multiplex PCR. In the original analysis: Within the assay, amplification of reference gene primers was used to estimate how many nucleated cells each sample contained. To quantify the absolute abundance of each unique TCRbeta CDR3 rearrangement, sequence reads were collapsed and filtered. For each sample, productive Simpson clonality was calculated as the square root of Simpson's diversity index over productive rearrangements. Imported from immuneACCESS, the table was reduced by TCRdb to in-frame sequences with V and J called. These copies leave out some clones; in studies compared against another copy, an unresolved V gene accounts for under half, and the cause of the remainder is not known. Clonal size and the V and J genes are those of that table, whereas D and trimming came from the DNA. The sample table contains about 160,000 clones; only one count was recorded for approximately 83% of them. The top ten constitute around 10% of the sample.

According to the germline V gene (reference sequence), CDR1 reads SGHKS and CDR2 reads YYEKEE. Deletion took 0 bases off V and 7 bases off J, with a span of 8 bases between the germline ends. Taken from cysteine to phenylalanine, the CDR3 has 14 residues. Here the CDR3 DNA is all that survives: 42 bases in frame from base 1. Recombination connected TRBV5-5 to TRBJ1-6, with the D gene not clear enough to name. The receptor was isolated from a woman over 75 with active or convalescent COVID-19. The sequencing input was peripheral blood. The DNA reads TGTGCCAGCAGCTTGGGGACTTTAAATTCACCCCTCCACTTT. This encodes CASSLGTLNSPLHF.